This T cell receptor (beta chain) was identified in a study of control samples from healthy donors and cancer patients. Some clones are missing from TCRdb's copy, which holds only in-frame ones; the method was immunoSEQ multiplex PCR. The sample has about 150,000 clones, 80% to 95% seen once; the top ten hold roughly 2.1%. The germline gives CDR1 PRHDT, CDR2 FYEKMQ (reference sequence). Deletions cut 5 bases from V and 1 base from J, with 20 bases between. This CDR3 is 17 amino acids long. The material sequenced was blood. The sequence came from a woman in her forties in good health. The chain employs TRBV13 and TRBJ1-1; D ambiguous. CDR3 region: CASSPGPLWVTNTEAFF. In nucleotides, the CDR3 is TGTGCCAGCAGCCCCGGGCCGTTGTGGGTTACGAACACTGAAGCTTTCTTT.